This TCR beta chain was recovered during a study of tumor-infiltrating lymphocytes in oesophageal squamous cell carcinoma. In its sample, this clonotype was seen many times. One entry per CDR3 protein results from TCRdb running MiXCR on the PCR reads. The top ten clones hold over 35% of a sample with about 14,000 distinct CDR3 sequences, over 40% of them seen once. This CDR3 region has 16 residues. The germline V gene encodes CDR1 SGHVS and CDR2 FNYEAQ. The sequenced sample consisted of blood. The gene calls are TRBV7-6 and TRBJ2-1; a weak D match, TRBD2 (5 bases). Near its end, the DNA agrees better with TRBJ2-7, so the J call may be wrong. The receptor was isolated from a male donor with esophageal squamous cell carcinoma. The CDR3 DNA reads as TGTGCCAGCAGCTTAGTGGGTGAGGGCATCTCTGACGAGCAGTACTTC. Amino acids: CASSLVGEGISDEQYF.